This T cell receptor (beta chain) stems from a study of blood T cell repertoires in COVID-19 (TCRdb year 2020). Some background on the complete study: The collaborator samples originated in the United States, Italy and Spain and spanned the acute and convalescent phases of COVID-19. The prospective study material was composed of cDNA or gDNA derived from T cells, B-cell-depleted T cells, or PBMCs. Deeply sampled blood TCRbeta repertoires from subjects exposed to, actively infected with, or recovered from COVID-19 were included in the dataset. A freely available public database, intended as a resource for researchers studying the immune response to SARS-CoV-2, is where the repertoires were released. Samples came from the ongoing ImmuneRACE study (first 160 participants) plus 1,254 subjects from 6 global collaborators. A de-identified subject ID, COVID-19 status, age in years and sex were almost always included in the sample metadata. HLA class I and class II types, where available, came from metadata supplied by the sample provider rather than from assay-based typing.

V sheds 3 bases and J sheds 5 bases, leaving 9 bases between their ends. The CDR3, cysteine through phenylalanine, is 13 amino acids long. The kept DNA is CDR3 alone, 39 bases in frame from the first base. As encoded in the germline V gene (reference sequence), CDR1 is SGHKS while CDR2 is YYEKEE. The collaborating institutions used their own protocols to collect whole blood in K2EDTA tubes. For TCRbeta analysis, collaborators shipped samples as frozen whole blood, isolated PBMCs, or DNA extracted from either of those sample types. Beyond this particular receptor, the publication reports: Clinical and demographic metadata were provided uncurated, with the amount varying by source and participant.

Of note for this clone: The target of this receptor is not known. Base qualities are not recorded, but no much larger clone differs from it by a single base.

TCRbeta CDR3 regions were amplified from genomic DNA using the immunoSEQ Assay, a bias-controlled multiplex PCR. Regarding the original processing steps: The number of nucleated cells in each sample was estimated from the amplification of reference gene primers within the assay. Sequence reads were collapsed and filtered to measure the absolute abundance of every unique TCRbeta CDR3 rearrangement. For each sample, productive Simpson clonality was calculated as the square root of Simpson's diversity index across productive rearrangements. TCRdb holds this immuneACCESS table with in-frame rearrangements only. Some clones are missing; in checked studies, unresolved V genes explain under half, and the rest has no known cause. Clonal size and the V and J genes are those of that table, whereas D and trimming came from the DNA. The sample records around 50,000 clones, about 90% of which are singletons. The ten largest make up less than 2.5% of the sample.

This sequence uses TRBV5-5 and TRBJ2-1; TRBD2 might be the D gene, on 5 matching bases. Sequenced: peripheral blood. The origin of this receptor is a human donor in a cohort sampled during active COVID-19. The CDR3 in this case is CASSSHSDNEQFF. The sequence in DNA is TGTGCCAGCAGCTCCCATAGCGACAATGAGCAGTTCTTC.